The 17 T cell receptor beta chains reported below all come from one sample, sequenced in a study of CD8+CD57+ T cells in acquired aplastic anemia. TCR beta VDJ and CDR3 profiles were obtained from a genomic DNA template. TCRdb analysed the reads with MiXCR anew, one entry per CDR3 protein. This table holds fewer than 70,000 distinct CDR3 sequences, 54% found once. Sequenced material: sorted CD4+, CD8+, or CD8+CD57+ T cells (not recorded which) from PBMCs. All receptors come from a human donor in good health, serving as a control.

This clonotype was counted at least ten times. The gene calls are TRBV27 and TRBJ2-7; D gene uncertain. The CDR3 consists of 12 residues. Germline V gives CDR1 MNHEY, CDR2 SMNVEV (reference sequence). The V end lost 4 bases, the J end lost 2 bases, and 6 bases lay between the germline ends. CDR3 coding DNA: TGTGCCAGCAGTTCAGGACCCTACGAGCAGTACTTC. Translating it yields CASSSGPYEQYF.

This chain joins TRBV19 and TRBJ2-7, with unresolved D. CDR1 is LNHDA, CDR2 SQIVND, per germline (reference sequence). Trimming shortened V by 3 bases and J by 0 bases, and 9 bases separated the two germline ends. This CDR3 is built from 14 residues. CDR3 DNA sequence: TGTGCCAGTAGTATTGCCCAGAGCTCCTACGAGCAGTACTTC. Translation: CASSIAQSSYEQYF.

The J gene is TRBJ2-1, the V gene TRBV25-1, with 9 bases identical to TRBD2. The DNA end is more similar to TRBJ2-5, so the J call may be wrong. Germline V CDR1 and CDR2: MGHDK, SYGVNS. The CDR3 length is 17 residues. This CDR3 reads CASSPTRTSDRQETQYF. The DNA of the CDR3 is TGTGCCAGCAGTCCCACCCGGACTAGCGACCGGCAAGAGACCCAGTACTTC.

On this clonotype itself: A much larger clone lies a single base off, so this may be a read error. J is TRBJ1-1 and V is TRBV27; no clear D gene. This CDR3 comprises 13 residues. Per germline, CDR1 MNHEY and CDR2 SMNVEV (reference sequence). CDR3 sequence reads: CASSLEGGAEASF. CDR3 DNA sequence: TGTGCCAGCAGTTTGGAGGGCGGCGCTGAAGCTTCCTTT.

The chain has TRBV29-1 and TRBJ1-1; no reliable D call. The V gene's germline CDR1 is SQVTM and CDR2 ANQGSEA. CDR3 length: 12 residues. Trimming removed 7 bases from V and 0 bases from J, with 9 bases in between. DNA of the CDR3: TGCAGCGCCCTCACGCTGAACACTGAAGCTTTCTTT. This gives the protein CSALTLNTEAFF.

This clonotype was seen repeatedly, ten times or more. V and J are TRBV20-1 and TRBJ1-2; 9 nucleotides agree with TRBD1. Germline V gene lookup returns CDR1 DFQATT and CDR2 SNEGSKA (reference sequence). This CDR3 has 15 amino acids. V lost 2 bases to trimming and J lost 8 bases; unmatched junction nucleotides: 12. The CDR3 sequence: CSARSGGQGLVGYTF. The CDR3 DNA sequence: TGCAGTGCTAGATCTGGGGGACAGGGTTTAGTGGGCTACACCTTC.

The rearrangement joins TRBV7-2 to TRBJ2-1; D is unresolved. The V end was cut by 6 bases, the J end by 8 bases, with 14 bases between. The CDR3 is 13 amino acids. Germline V gives CDR1 SGHTA, CDR2 FQGNSA. The CDR3 DNA is TGTGCCAGCAGTTCCCCATCGGGTCATGAGCAGTTCTTC. This translates into CASSSPSGHEQFF.

This clonotype has at least ten counts. The gene calls are TRBV4-1 and TRBJ2-1, with 10 bases matching TRBD2. Germline-derived CDR1 and CDR2 are MGHRA and YSYEKL. Trimming took 3 bases from V and 4 from J; bases not matched to a gene: 3. The CDR3 is made up of 15 amino acids. CDR3 sequence reads: CASSHRTSGYNEQFF. The CDR3 DNA reads TGCGCCAGCAGCCACCGGACTAGCGGATACAATGAGCAGTTCTTC.

This rearrangement joins TRBV29-1 to TRBJ2-1, with 11 bases aligning to TRBD2. Per the germline V gene, CDR1 is SQVTM and CDR2 is ANQGSEA. The length of the CDR3 is 15 residues. Trimming cost V 6 bases and J 0 bases; bases outside gene matches: 4. CDR3 sequence: CSVDLAGGSYNEQFF. The CDR3 bases are TGCAGCGTAGACCTAGCGGGGGGCTCCTACAATGAGCAGTTCTTC.

V and J are TRBV15 and TRBJ2-6; 9 nucleotides align to TRBD1. CDR3 length: 17 amino acids. V was clipped by 4 bases and J by 0 bases; unmatched bases: 4. The germline CDR1 and CDR2 sequences are LNHNV and YYDKDF (reference sequence). CDR3: CATSTQGASSGANVLTF. The DNA of the CDR3 is TGTGCCACCAGCACACAGGGGGCAAGCTCTGGGGCCAACGTCCTGACTTTC.

The rearrangement links TRBV19 to TRBJ2-2; 9 bases align to TRBD2. J was trimmed by 3 bases and V by 6 bases; bases with no gene match: 5. Germline values: CDR1 LNHDA, CDR2 SQIVND (reference sequence). CDR3 length: 15 amino acids. CDR3 residues: CASRGIAGDTGELFF. The CDR3 DNA is TGTGCCAGTAGGGGAATAGCGGGGGACACCGGGGAGCTGTTTTTT.

The V call is TRBV25-1, the J call TRBJ2-3; 8 positions match TRBD1. The CDR3 covers 14 residues. Germline-derived CDR1 and CDR2 are MGHDK and SYGVNS. The V gene end was trimmed by 6 bases and the J gene end by 0 bases; junction bases not matched to a gene: 2. The CDR3 reads CASSDRGSTDTQYF. The DNA for the CDR3 is TGTGCCAGCAGCGACAGGGGAAGCACAGATACGCAGTATTTT. Using reference TRBV25-1 and TRBJ2-3 for the parts outside the CDR3, the full variable domain is EADIYQTPRYLVIGTGKKITLECSQTMGHDKMYWYQQDPGMELHLIHYSYGVNSTEKGDLSSESTVSRIRTEHFPLTLESARPSHTSQYLCASSDRGSTDTQYFGPGTRLTVL.

In its sample, this clonotype was seen many times. The gene calls are TRBV27 and TRBJ1-5; weak D call: TRBD1 (6 bases). The V end was cut by 3 bases, the J end by 6 bases, with 12 bases between. The CDR3 consists of 14 residues. Germline CDR1 reads MNHEY; CDR2 reads SMNVEV (reference sequence). The CDR3 nucleotides are TGTGCCAGCAGTTTGGTCGGGGGCACTCAGCCCCAGCATTTT. Encoded protein: CASSLVGGTQPQHF.

This chain uses TRBV12-3 or TRBV12-4 with TRBJ1-2, with D possibly being TRBD1 (5 bases). The CDR3 runs to 15 residues. V lost 6 bases, J lost 2 bases, and 16 bases lay in between. This chain's CDR3 is CASSVGGAFNYGYTF. DNA for the CDR3: TGTGCCAGCAGCGTAGGTGGGGCCTTCAACTATGGCTACACCTTC.

This clonotype was counted a single time. The chain carries TRBV10-3 and TRBJ1-1; 7 positions match TRBD1. In germline, CDR1 is ENHRY, CDR2 SYGVKD. V shed 4 bases and J 1 base; nucleotides not matched to a gene: 6. The CDR3 totals 15 residues. The CDR3: CAISVEGQKNTEAFF. As DNA, the CDR3 is TGTGCCATCAGTGTGGAGGGACAGAAGAACACTGAAGCTTTCTTT.

Only a few counts were recorded for this clonotype. V usage is TRBV15 and J usage is TRBJ2-3, with 7 positions matching TRBD2. The CDR3 length is 13 residues. The V gene's germline CDR1 is LNHNV and CDR2 YYDKDF (reference sequence). The trim removed 3 bases at V and 4 bases at J, leaving 1 base unmatched. The CDR3, as DNA: TGTGCCACCAGCAGGGGGGGGGCAGATACGCAGTATTTT. This codes for CATSRGGADTQYF. Looking up the rest from reference TRBV15 and TRBJ2-3 gives the full variable domain: DAMVIQNPRYQVTQFGKPVTLSCSQTLNHNVMYWYQQKSSQAPKLLFHYYDKDFNNEADTPDNFQSRRPNTSFCFLDIRSPGLGDTAMYLCATSRGGADTQYFGPGTRLTVL.

This clonotype turned up a few times. The chain has TRBV13 and TRBJ2-7, with D perhaps matching TRBD2 (6 bases). Trimming stripped 1 base from V and 2 bases from J, with 12 bases between. This CDR3 is built from 15 residues. CDR1 and CDR2 (germline): PRHDT, FYEKMQ (reference sequence). The CDR3 spells CASSLEGGATYEQYF. In DNA, the CDR3 is TGTGCCAGCAGCTTAGAGGGCGGGGCGACCTACGAGCAGTACTTC.